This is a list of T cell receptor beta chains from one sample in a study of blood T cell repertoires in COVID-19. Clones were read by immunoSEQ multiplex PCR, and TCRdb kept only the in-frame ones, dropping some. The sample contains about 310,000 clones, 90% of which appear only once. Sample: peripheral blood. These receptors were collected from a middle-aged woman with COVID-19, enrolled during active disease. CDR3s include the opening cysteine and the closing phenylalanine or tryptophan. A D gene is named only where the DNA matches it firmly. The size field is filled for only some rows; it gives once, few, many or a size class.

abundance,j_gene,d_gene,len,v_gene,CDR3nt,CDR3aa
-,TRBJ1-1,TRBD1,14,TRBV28,TGTGCCAGCAGTCCTATCTCGACAGGGCGTGAAGCTTTCTTT,CASSPISTGREAFF
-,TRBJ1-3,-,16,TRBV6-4,TGTGCCAGCAGTGACGGTGACACTTACTCTGGAAACACCATATATTTT,CASSDGDTYSGNTIYF
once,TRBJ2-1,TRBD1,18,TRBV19,TGTGCCAGTAGGAGGGCAGGGGGCGCCGGGGGCTCCTACAATGAGCAGTTCTTC,CASRRAGGAGGSYNEQFF
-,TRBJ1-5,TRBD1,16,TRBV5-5,TGTGCCAGCAGCTTGCGATCAGGGGGCCGGAATCAGCCCCAGCATTTT,CASSLRSGGRNQPQHF
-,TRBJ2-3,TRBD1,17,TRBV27,TGTGCCAGCAGCATCAACCGGGACAGGGGATACACAGATACGCAGTATTTT,CASSINRDRGYTDTQYF
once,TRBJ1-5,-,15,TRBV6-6,TGTGCCAGCAGTTACCCAGGGTCTAGCAATCAGCCCCAGCATTTT,CASSYPGSSNQPQHF
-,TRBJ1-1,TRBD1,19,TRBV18,TGTGCCAGCTCACCCTATACAACAGGGGGCTTAGCCCGGAACACTGAAGCTTTCTTT,CASSPYTTGGLARNTEAFF
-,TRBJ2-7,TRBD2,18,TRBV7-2,TGTGCCAGCAGCTCACGGGGAAGACTAGCGGGAGTTTATTACGAGCAGTACTTC,CASSSRGRLAGVYYEQYF
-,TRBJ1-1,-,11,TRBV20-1,TGCAGTTTATCAGGGCCCACTGAAGCTTTCTTT,CSLSGPTEAFF
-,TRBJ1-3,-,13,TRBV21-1,TGTGCCAGCTGGACGGACACTGGAAACACCATATATTTT,CASWTDTGNTIYF
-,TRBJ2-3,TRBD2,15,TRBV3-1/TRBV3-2,TGTGCCAGCAGCACAAGCGGGGGGGCAGCAGATACGCAGTATTTT,CASSTSGGAADTQYF
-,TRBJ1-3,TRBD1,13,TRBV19,TGTGCCAGTATGGGACAGATAGGAAACACCATATATTTT,CASMGQIGNTIYF
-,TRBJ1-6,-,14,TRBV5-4,TGTGCCAGCAGCTTGGACGGTGGATTGGCGGCCCTCCACTTT,CASSLDGGLAALHF
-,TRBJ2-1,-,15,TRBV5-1,TGCGCCAGCAGCTTGGATGCCGGTTTGGGCTATGAGCAGTTCTTC,CASSLDAGLGYEQFF
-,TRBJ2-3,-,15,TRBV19,TGTGCCAGTAGTATGTGGGTGAGGGCCACAGATACGCAGTATTTT,CASSMWVRATDTQYF
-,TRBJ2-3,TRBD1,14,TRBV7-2,TGTGCCAGCAGCTATACAGGGGGCACAGATACGCAGTATTTT,CASSYTGGTDTQYF